The T cell receptor beta chain under discussion was sequenced for a study of T cells in localized non-small cell lung cancer (TCRdb year 2020). For the study in its entirety: The study examined T cell repertoires in roughly 240 patients with early-stage NSCLC and compared tumors with uninvolved tumor-adjacent lungs. The cohort consisted of around 250 treatment-naive NSCLC patients whose localized lung tumors had been resected. A mean age of about 66 years was recorded for the NSCLC patients, of whom around 120 were male and more than 85 were female.

The germline V and J ends show losses of 2 bases and 4 bases respectively, and no gene match explains 7 bases of the junction. The germline V gene provides CDR1 SGHTA and CDR2 FQGNSA. The CDR3 numbers 15 residues from cysteine through phenylalanine. The DNA shown is the 45-base CDR3, in frame from base 1. Broader findings and caveats from the paper: Uninvolved tumor-adjacent lung showed the highest T cell clonality, higher than tumor, which suggests more focused antigenic responses in the uninvolved tumor-adjacent lung. A median of about 55 of the top 100 tumor clones were detected in paired uninvolved adjacent lung, and 28 of these tumor clones were also found among the top 100 clones of the paired uninvolved adjacent lung. Longer overall survival was associated with higher T cell density in blood, whereas shorter survival was associated with higher clonality in adjacent lung. Multi-region tumor sequencing was not performed, so intratumor heterogeneity could not be excluded. Because the study design was exploratory, TCR variables were selected using unadjusted p-values without false-discovery rate correction.

TCR beta CDR3 regions were sequenced from DNA using the immunoSEQ Assay. In the source study's methods: T cell density was computed as TCR beta template counts normalized to usable DNA estimated by amplifying housekeeping genes. Richness was estimated using the preseqR package, with extrapolation to 400,000 templates for PBMC samples and to 120,000 templates for tissue samples. Clonality was defined by subtracting Pielou's evenness from one. To identify tissue-enriched TCRs, differential abundance testing was run on productive amino-acid clonotypes with a minimum total count of 5 and an alpha of 0.1. The Jaccard Index and the Morisita Overlap Index were used to measure repertoire overlap between compartments. GLIPH grouped TCR beta CDR3s together with public tetramer-defined viral CDR3s, and a viral motif had to include at least three viral sequences and show V-gene enrichment. The clones in this table, taken by TCRdb from immuneACCESS, are in-frame only. Not every clone is retained; where verified, under half of the shortfall comes from an unresolved V gene, and the cause of the rest is unknown. That table furnishes V, J and clone size, whereas the DNA furnished D and trimming. Present in this sample are 20,000 to 30,000 clones, about 90% of which were seen just once. The ten largest clones add up to around 32% of the sample.

At diagnosis, peripheral blood, uninvolved tumor-adjacent lung and tumor were collected and stored as a combination of fresh-frozen and FFPE material. Blood samples were analyzed as peripheral blood mononuclear cells for TCR repertoire profiling. For this clone: The antigen it recognizes is unknown. Base quality data are lacking; no much larger clone is found one base away.

The input for sequencing was peripheral blood, taken before any cancer treatment. This receptor chain uses TRBV7-2 and TRBJ1-2, and TRBD1 aligns with 7 junction nucleotides. The sequence was collected from a male donor at least 60 years old with stage I squamous cell lung carcinoma. The DNA reads as follows: TGTGCCAGCAGCTTACCAGGGGGGGAGGGCTATGGCTACACCTTC. Translated, this is CASSLPGGEGYGYTF.